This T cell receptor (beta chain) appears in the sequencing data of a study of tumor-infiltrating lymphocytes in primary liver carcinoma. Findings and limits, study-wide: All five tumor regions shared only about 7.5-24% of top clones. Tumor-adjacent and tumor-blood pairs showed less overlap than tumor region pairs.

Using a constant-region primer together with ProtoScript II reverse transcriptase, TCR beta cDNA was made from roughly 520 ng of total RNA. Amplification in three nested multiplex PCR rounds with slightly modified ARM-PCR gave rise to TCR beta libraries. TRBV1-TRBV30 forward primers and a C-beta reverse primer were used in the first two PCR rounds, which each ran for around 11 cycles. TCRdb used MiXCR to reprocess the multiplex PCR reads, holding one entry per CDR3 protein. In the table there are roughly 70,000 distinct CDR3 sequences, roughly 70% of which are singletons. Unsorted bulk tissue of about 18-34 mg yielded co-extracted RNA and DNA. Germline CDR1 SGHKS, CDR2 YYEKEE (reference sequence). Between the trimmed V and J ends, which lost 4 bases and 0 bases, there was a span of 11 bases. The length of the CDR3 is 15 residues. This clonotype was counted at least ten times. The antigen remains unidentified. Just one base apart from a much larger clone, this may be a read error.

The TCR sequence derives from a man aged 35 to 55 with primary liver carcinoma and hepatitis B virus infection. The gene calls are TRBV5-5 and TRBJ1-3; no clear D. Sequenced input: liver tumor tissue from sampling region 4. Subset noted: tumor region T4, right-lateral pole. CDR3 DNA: TGTGCCAGCAGCCTCGGACGCCCCTCTGGAAACACCATATATTTT. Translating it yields CASSLGRPSGNTIYF.